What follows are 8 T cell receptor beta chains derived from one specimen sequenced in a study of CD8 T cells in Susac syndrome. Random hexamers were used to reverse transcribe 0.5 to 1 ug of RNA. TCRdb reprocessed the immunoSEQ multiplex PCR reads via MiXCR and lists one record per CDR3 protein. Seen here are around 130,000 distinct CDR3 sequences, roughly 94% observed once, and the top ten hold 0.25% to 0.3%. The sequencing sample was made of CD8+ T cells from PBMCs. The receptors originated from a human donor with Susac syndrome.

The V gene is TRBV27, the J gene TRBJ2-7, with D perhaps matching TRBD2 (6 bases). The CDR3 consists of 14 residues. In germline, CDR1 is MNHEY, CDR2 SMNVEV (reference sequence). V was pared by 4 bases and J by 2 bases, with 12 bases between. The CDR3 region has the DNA TGTGCCAGCAGTTCATCGGGGGTAGCCTACGAGCAGTACTTC. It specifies CASSSSGVAYEQYF.

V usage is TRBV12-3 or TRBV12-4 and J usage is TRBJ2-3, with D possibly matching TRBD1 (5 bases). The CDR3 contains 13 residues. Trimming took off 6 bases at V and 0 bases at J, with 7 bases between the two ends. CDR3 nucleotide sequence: TGTGCCAGCAGGACAGATAGCACAGATACGCAGTATTTT. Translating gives CASRTDSTDTQYF.

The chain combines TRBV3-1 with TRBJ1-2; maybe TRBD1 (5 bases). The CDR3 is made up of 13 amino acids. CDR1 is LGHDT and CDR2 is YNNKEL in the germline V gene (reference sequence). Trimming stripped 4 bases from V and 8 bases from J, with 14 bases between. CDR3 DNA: TGTGCCAGCAGCCGCGGGACGGGGTTCGGCTACACCTTC. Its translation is CASSRGTGFGYTF.

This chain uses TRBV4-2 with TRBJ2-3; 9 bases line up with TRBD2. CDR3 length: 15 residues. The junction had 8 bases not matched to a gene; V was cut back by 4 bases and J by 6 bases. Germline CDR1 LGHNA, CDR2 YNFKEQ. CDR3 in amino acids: CASSPTGLADDTQYF. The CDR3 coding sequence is TGTGCCAGCAGCCCAACGGGACTAGCAGACGATACGCAGTATTTT.

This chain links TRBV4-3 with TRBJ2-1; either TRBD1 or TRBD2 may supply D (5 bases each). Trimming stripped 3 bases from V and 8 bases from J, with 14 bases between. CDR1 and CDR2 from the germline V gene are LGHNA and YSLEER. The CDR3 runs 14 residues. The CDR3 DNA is TGCGCCAGCAGCCAGGGACCTCAGGGCGATGAGCAGTTCTTC. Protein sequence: CASSQGPQGDEQFF.

The CDR3 DNA reads as TGTGCCAGCAGCTTCGGTCTCGGCGATCTCCTCCACTTT. Protein product: CASSFGLGDLLHF. This chain uses TRBV7-9 with TRBJ1-6; D remains unclear. Germline V gene data show CDR1 as SEHNR and CDR2 as FQNEAQ (reference sequence). CDR3 size: 13 residues. Trimming removed 3 bases from V and 15 bases from J, with 15 bases in between. Full variable domain (missing parts from reference TRBV7-9 and TRBJ1-6): DTGVSQNPRHKITKRGQNVTFRCDPISEHNRLYWYRQTLGQGPEFLTYFQNEAQLEKSRLLSDRFSAERPKGSFSTLEIQRTEQGDSAMYLCASSFGLGDLLHFGNGTRLTVT.

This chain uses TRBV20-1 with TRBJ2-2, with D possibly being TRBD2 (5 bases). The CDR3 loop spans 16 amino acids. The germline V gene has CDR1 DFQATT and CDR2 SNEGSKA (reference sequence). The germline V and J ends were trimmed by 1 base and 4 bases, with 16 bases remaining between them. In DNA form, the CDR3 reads TGCAGTGCTAGAGTAGACCGCCGAGAGGGCACCGGGGAGCTGTTTTTT. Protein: CSARVDRREGTGELFF.

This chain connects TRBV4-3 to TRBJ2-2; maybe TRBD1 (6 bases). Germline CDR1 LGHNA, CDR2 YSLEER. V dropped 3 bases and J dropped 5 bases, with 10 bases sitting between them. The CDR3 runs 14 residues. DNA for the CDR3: TGCGCCAGCAGCCACCGAGACAGGACCGGGGAGCTGTTTTTT. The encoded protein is CASSHRDRTGELFF.